This T cell receptor beta chain was captured by sequencing in a study of cytomegalovirus exposure and HLA in healthy donors (dated by TCRdb to 2016 to 2017). Context from the whole study: According to an earlier analysis of several hundred of the donors, about 179 million T cells yielded 117 million unique TCR beta sequences and 250 to 350 Gb of sequence data. Approximately 310 gigabases of sequencing data and about 92 million unique TCR sequences made up an early release that covered under 750 HLA-typed donors. Of the roughly 410 genotyped donors, 65% to 90% were placed in the genetic ancestry cluster associated with self-reported Caucasian donors. The study was designed to test whether signatures of past pathogen exposure could be identified by cataloging public T cell receptors. The T cell repertoires of several hundred subjects were profiled by immunosequencing and related to cytomegalovirus serostatus. Besides the first cohort of about 730 subjects, a separate validation cohort made up of 120 different subjects was used. The study combined high-throughput TCR immunosequencing, statistical association of individual TCRs with disease status, and machine learning to predict cytomegalovirus infection status. A later analysis re-examined previously published TCR beta repertoires from about 670 donors and added high-resolution HLA genotyping to investigate patterns of TCR occurrence. In the later analysis, no new phenotypic data were used to find candidate immune exposures; instead, reliance was placed on TCR beta sequences and their occurrence across donors. An earlier analysis of some 500 of the donors used high-throughput TCR beta sequencing to judge whether each TCR beta V gene segment behaved as functional or pseudogenic. Donor age, sex, ethnicity and CMV serostatus were compiled together with the repertoire data. In a later genetic analysis, genome-wide SNP genotypes for about 55% of the 666 donors were used, and that subset was treated as a discovery cohort. All discovery cohort repertoires had been generated on a single sequencing platform. HLA typing covered class I and class II loci at four-digit resolution. The number of donors typed differed by locus, with about 629-640 for A, B, C, DRB1 and DQB1, around 520 for DQA1, 600 to 610 for DPA1, and approximately 470 for DPB1. Because of strong linkage in the cohort, four to six DR-DQ haplotypes were treated as single units for association and clustering. On average, about 200,000 unique TCR beta nucleotide sequences were sequenced per donor among fewer than 500 genotyped donors of the cohort, with roughly 18% of those sequences being non-productive. What the authors observed across the whole study: Because HLA typing was missing for some donors at each locus, association tests included only the typed subset. Several of the top co-occurrence clusters appeared to be linked to parvovirus B19, influenza, CMV and Epstein-Barr virus, according to a later analysis. In vitro tests confirmed that a few of the cytomegalovirus-associated TCR beta chains recognize cytomegalovirus antigens. At a false discovery rate of 0.05, a later analysis linked fewer than 20,000 TCR beta sequences to specific HLA alleles. A later analysis found that TCR association rates varied across HLA loci, with DRB1 alleles showing the most associated TCRs and HLA-C alleles the fewest. Roughly uniform sequencing depth across donors was assumed in presence/absence analyses, although this assumption may not hold. A group of highly shared sequence variants was considered likely to be a technical artifact of the sequencing pipeline. Across donors, most TCR sequences were observed very rarely, whereas some public TCRs were present in many individuals. An earlier analysis of 587 of the donors showed that most TCR beta V segments appeared in productive rearrangements either about 90% or about 30% of the time, which broadly matched IMGT annotations. This cohort had only TCR beta chains sequenced, and the lack of alpha or paired-chain data limited which features could be detected. The authors suggested that the approach could potentially be extended to other disease states and immunological phenotypes. For the cohort, immune exposure information was limited to CMV serostatus. An association between a missense DCLRE1C variant and V-gene and J-gene trimming of TCR beta chains was found in a later genetic analysis and replicated in an independent cohort. Cytomegalovirus status was reported to be diagnosed by the classifier with high specificity and sensitivity in both the original and validation cohorts. Some IMGT-functional V segments, including TRBV6-2 and TRBV6-3, could not be distinguished by the 87-base-pair reads and were therefore excluded. In a later analysis, most CMV-associated TCR beta chains were found to appear HLA-restricted, with HLA associations seemingly driven largely by CMV exposure. When HLA alleles, especially DR and DQ, strongly co-occurred, attributing TCR associations to individual alleles was difficult. The study listed 150 to 200 TCR beta chains as associated with cytomegalovirus. A later analysis found that HLA-associated TCR beta chains were more clonally expanded and had lower generation probabilities than equally common non-associated chains. The earlier analysis of approximately 590 of the donors excluded over 15 rarely observed V segments, including chromosome 9 orphons, because counts were too low. A further reported finding was that TCR beta sequences accurately predicted the HLA-A and HLA-B alleles for most subjects in the first cohort. Compared with the roughly 670-donor mean, donors in an Asian-associated ancestry cluster had fewer N-insertions in productive TCRs, according to a later genetic analysis. Linkage disequilibrium might explain the correlated functional status among segregating V segments, but an unknown experimental factor could not be ruled out.

The V and J ends are trimmed by 6 bases and 5 bases, leaving 10 bases between them. The germline V gene supplies CDR1 SNHLY and CDR2 FYNNEI. The CDR3 contains 12 residues, cysteine and phenylalanine counted. Only the CDR3 DNA is retained, 36 bases long and in frame from the first base. The cohort consisted of hundreds of healthy bone marrow donors. Cohort members were all nominally healthy when sampled, although unrecorded immune exposures were likely present. The donor was CMV seronegative and was included in the group of 352 seronegative cohort members. A peripheral blood sample was collected from each donor, and TCR beta sequencing was performed on peripheral blood mononuclear cells. Genomic DNA was extracted from the blood cell samples with the Qiagen DNeasy Blood Extraction Kit. Note on this clone: It has no known antigen specificity.

Libraries were made using the immunoSEQ multiplex PCR assay. A mixture of 60 forward primers for TCR Vbeta segments and 13 reverse primers for TCR Jbeta segments was used in the multiplex PCR. A multiplex PCR assay on genomic DNA amplified the CDR3 region of rearranged TCR beta genes. On the Illumina HiSeq System, the amplified TCR beta libraries were sequenced as 87-base-pair reads. Concerning the study's data processing: Across the roughly 640 repertoires, a later analysis counted some 80 million unique TCR beta chains, some 11 million of which were shared by at least two donors. Raw reads were error-corrected and collapsed into unique sequences by a nearest-neighbor algorithm in which closely related sequences were merged to remove PCR and sequencing errors. V, D and J gene segments were assigned by aligning CDR3 sequences to IMGT reference sequences. Each retained sequence needed at least a six-nucleotide match to both a V gene segment and a J gene segment. A rearrangement counted as productive if the CDR3 had no stop codons and remained in frame with V and J, and every other rearrangement counted as non-productive. CDR3 was defined according to IMGT convention as the region running from the second conserved V-encoded cysteine to the conserved J-encoded phenylalanine. In an earlier analysis of approximately 590 of the donors, sequences lacking an unambiguous match to a single V gene segment were excluded. In an earlier analysis of approximately 590 of the donors, a V segment was called functional when productive rearrangements were above 56.7%, and segregating when the standard deviation between donors exceeded 5%. To diagnose cytomegalovirus status from the catalog of TCR beta chain sequences, a statistical classification framework was built. In a later analysis, TCR nucleotide sequences were compared against IMGT/GENE-DB human TR gene sequences so that V and J genes could be assigned. The TCRdist pipeline was used in a later analysis to assign CDR3 sequences and most-parsimonious VDJ recombination scenarios. In a later analysis, each TCR beta chain was defined by its CDR3 amino acid sequence together with its V-gene family, and reads lacking a unique V-gene family were excluded. As a way to deal with suspected cross-contamination and a sequencing artifact, a later analysis dropped 450 to 600 nucleotide sequences that were highly shared and had low generation probability. A later analysis calculated a clonal expansion index for each public chain from normalized within-repertoire ranks of inferred template counts. In a later analysis, generation probabilities were computed with a VDJ recombination model fitted to out-of-frame rearrangements, and the resulting probabilities were checked against IGoR. Hypergeometric tests were used in a later analysis to score TCR-TCR, TCR-HLA and TCR-CMV co-occurrence, with a repertoire-size bias correction applied to the TCR pairs. To estimate false discovery rates, a later analysis permuted the HLA or CMV assignments 20 times. In a later analysis, co-occurring TCRs were grouped using DBSCAN, and TCRdist sequence similarity was added for clustering within HLA-allele-positive subsets. Repertoires with fewer than 30,000 or more than 120,000 public chains were left out of co-occurrence clustering, as were four to six repertoires with anomalous nucleotide sharing. TCRdb obtained this table from immuneACCESS and retained in-frame rearrangements with V and J assigned. These tables miss some clones; where compared with another copy, unresolved V genes account for less than half of the shortfall, and the remainder is unexplained. V, J and clone size derive from that table, while D and trimming were established from the DNA sequence. The table for this sample shows 100,000 to 150,000 clones. In total, the top ten clones hold about 1.6% of the sample.

This clonotype was obtained from a middle-aged woman in good health and CMV-seronegative. Sequencing was performed on PBMCs. This chain joins TRBV2 to TRBJ2-5, with an unclear D gene assignment. The DNA reads TGTGCCAGCAGGAACCCCCGGGAGACCCAGTACTTC. It codes for CASRNPRETQYF.